This TCR beta chain was obtained from a study of blood T cell repertoires in COVID-19. The method was immunoSEQ multiplex PCR; TCRdb's version includes in-frame clones alone and lacks a portion of them. The repertoire holds some 130,000 clones, with 90% as singletons. The CDR3 extends over 13 amino acids. Germline V gene sequence: CDR1 SGHVS, CDR2 FNYEAQ. V was trimmed by 5 bases and J by 5 bases, leaving 11 bases between them. This TCR came from a man between 45 and 60 years old with active COVID-19. V and J are TRBV7-6 and TRBJ2-3, with a tentative D call TRBD2 (6 bases). Sequencing was done on a sample of peripheral blood. The CDR3 nucleotides read TGTGCCAGCAGCCTGGACGGGAGAGATACGCAGTATTTT. This sequence encodes CASSLDGRDTQYF. The complete variable domain, with remaining parts taken from reference TRBV7-6 and TRBJ2-3, reads GAGVSQSPRYKVTKRGQDVALRCDPISGHVSLYWYRQALGQGPEFLTYFNYEAQQDKSGLPNDRFSAERPEGSISTLTIQRTEQRDSAMYRCASSLDGRDTQYFGPGTRLTVL.